The 11 T cell receptor beta chains listed next were all sequenced from one sample in a study of cytomegalovirus exposure and HLA in healthy donors. 13 Jbeta primers and 60 Vbeta primers were used for the PCR. The method was immunoSEQ multiplex PCR; TCRdb's version includes in-frame clones alone and lacks a portion of them. The sample shows some 150,000 clones, about 85% of them seen only once. Sequencing input: PBMCs. These receptors all stem from a human donor in good health.

In its sample, this clone was seen a few times. The V and J genes are TRBV7-2 and TRBJ1-4, with D unclear. V was pared by 8 bases and J by 1 base, with 17 bases between. This CDR3 is built from 16 residues. Germline lookup yields CDR1 SGHTA and CDR2 FQGNSA. The CDR3 DNA sequence: TGTGCCAGCGCAAGAGGGATTTGGTTAACTAATGAAAAACTGTTTTTT. It codes for CASARGIWLTNEKLFF.

V and J are TRBV11-1 and TRBJ1-1, with D hard to call. Trimming cost V 10 bases and J 7 bases, with 13 bases left between them. Per germline, CDR1 SGHAT and CDR2 FQDESV (reference sequence). The length of the CDR3 is 11 residues. The CDR3 loop reads CATLAGVEAFF. In DNA form, the CDR3 reads TGTGCCACACTTGCCGGGGTTGAAGCTTTCTTT.

Remarks on this clone: The junction shows a germline mismatch at one end, possibly a read error. The chain joins TRBV5-1 to TRBJ1-2; D not certain. This CDR3 is 14 amino acids long. Germline V CDR1 and CDR2: SGHRS, YFSETQ. This CDR3 is CASSLDPTNYGYPF. CDR3 nucleotide sequence: TGCGCCAGCAGCTTGGACCCTACTAACTATGGCTACCCCTTC.

The chain couples TRBV27 to TRBJ2-7; tentative D call: TRBD1 (6 bases). Germline-derived CDR1 and CDR2 are MNHEY and SMNVEV (reference sequence). V lost 5 bases and J 3 bases, leaving 17 bases between the germline ends. This CDR3 is 15 amino acids long. The CDR3 sequence: CASSPRQESRYEQYF. CDR3 sequence (DNA): TGTGCCAGCAGTCCCCGACAGGAATCACGCTACGAGCAGTACTTC.

The chain joins TRBV2 to TRBJ2-5; tentative D call: TRBD1 (6 bases). The CDR3 has 14 amino acids. Trimming left V 9 bases short and J 0 bases short, with 14 bases between. Germline lookup yields CDR1 SNHLY and CDR2 FYNNEI. The CDR3 bases are TGTGCCAGTCAGCTCGACAGGTACCAAGAGACCCAGTACTTC. Translated, it gives CASQLDRYQETQYF.

V and J are TRBV5-1 and TRBJ2-5; 10 nucleotides match TRBD2. The length of the CDR3 is 15 residues. The J segment lost 4 bases and the V segment lost 4 bases, leaving 7 bases of the junction unmatched. Germline-derived CDR1 and CDR2 are SGHRS and YFSETQ. For the CDR3, the DNA is TGCGCCAGCAGCGGAGCTAGCGGGAGTGGAGAGACCCAGTACTTC. This gives the protein CASSGASGSGETQYF. The whole variable domain, remainder taken from reference TRBV5-1 and TRBJ2-5, is KAGVTQTPRYLIKTRGQQVTLSCSPISGHRSVSWYQQTPGQGLQFLFEYFSETQRNKGNFPGRFSGRQFSNSRSEMNVSTLELGDSALYLCASSGASGSGETQYFGPGTRLLVL.

This clone is a singleton in its sample. The V gene is TRBV2, the J gene TRBJ1-1; D gene uncertain. This CDR3 spans 13 amino acids. Germline V gene sequence: CDR1 SNHLY, CDR2 FYNNEI. Trimming shortened V by 6 bases and J by 1 base, and 9 bases separated the two germline ends. The CDR3, as DNA: TGTGCCAGCAGCACTCATACGAACACTGAAGCTTTCTTT. Translated: CASSTHTNTEAFF.

The J gene is TRBJ1-2, the V gene TRBV7-8; no definite D call. The ends were cut back, 5 bases at V and 2 bases at J, with 18 bases in the middle. The V gene's germline CDR1 is SGHVS and CDR2 FQNEAQ. This CDR3 is 16 amino acids long. CDR3 nucleotide sequence: TGTGCCAGCAGCACCGCCTTCGGACGGGGAAACTATGGCTACACCTTC. As protein: CASSTAFGRGNYGYTF.

The chain couples TRBV20-1 to TRBJ1-4; D not certain. Trimming cost V 3 bases and J 8 bases, with 7 bases left between them. Germline CDR1 DFQATT, CDR2 SNEGSKA (reference sequence). This CDR3 has 11 residues. This chain's CDR3 is CSASQREKLFF. CDR3 DNA: TGCAGTGCTAGTCAGCGGGAAAAACTGTTTTTT.

The CDR3: CASSPGLAGESKETQYF. Written as DNA, the CDR3 is TGTGCCAGCAGTCCCGGACTAGCGGGAGAAAGTAAGGAGACCCAGTACTTC. The chain couples TRBV27 to TRBJ2-5; 13 positions match TRBD2. V shed 5 bases, J shed 5 bases, and the junction held 11 bases outside the gene matches. CDR1 and CDR2 from the germline V gene are MNHEY and SMNVEV (reference sequence). The CDR3 is 17 amino acids.

V gene TRBV19 combines with J gene TRBJ1-2, with D unresolved. V lost 7 bases and J lost 6, with 15 bases in between. The CDR3 consists of 13 residues. Germline CDR1 reads LNHDA; CDR2 reads SQIVND (reference sequence). CDR3: CASNSDFVHGYTF. The CDR3 DNA is TGTGCCAGTAATTCGGACTTCGTCCATGGCTACACCTTC.